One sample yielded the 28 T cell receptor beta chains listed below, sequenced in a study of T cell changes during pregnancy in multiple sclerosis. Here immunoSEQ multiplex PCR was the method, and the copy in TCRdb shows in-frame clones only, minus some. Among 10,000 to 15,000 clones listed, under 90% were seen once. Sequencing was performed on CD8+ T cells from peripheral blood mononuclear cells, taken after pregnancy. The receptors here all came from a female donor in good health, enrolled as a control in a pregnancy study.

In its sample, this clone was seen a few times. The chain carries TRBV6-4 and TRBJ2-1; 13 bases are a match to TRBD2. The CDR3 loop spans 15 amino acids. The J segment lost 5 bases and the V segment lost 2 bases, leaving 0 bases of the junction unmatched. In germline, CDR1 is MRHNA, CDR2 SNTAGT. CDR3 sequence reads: CASSDGTSGDNEQFF. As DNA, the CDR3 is TGTGCCAGCAGTGACGGGACTAGCGGGGACAATGAGCAGTTCTTC.

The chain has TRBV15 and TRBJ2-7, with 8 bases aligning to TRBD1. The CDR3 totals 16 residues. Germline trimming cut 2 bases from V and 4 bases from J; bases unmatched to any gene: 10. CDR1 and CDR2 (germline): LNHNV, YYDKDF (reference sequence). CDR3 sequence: CATSRSKDRGEYEQYF. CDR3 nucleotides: TGTGCCACCAGCAGATCGAAAGACAGGGGCGAGTACGAGCAGTACTTC.

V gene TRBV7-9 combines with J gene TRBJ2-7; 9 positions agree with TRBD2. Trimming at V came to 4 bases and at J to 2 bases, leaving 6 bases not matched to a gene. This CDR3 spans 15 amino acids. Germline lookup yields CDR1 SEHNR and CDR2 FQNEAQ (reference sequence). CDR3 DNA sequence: TGTGCCAGCAGCTCTACCGGGACTAGCCCCTACGAGCAGTACTTC. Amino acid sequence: CASSSTGTSPYEQYF.

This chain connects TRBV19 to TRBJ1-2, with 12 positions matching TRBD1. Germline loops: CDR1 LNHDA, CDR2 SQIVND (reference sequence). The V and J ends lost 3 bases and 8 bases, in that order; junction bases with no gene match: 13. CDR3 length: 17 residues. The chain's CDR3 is CASSMEPRGQGAEGYTF. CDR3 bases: TGTGCCAGTAGTATGGAGCCTCGGGGACAGGGGGCGGAAGGCTACACCTTC.

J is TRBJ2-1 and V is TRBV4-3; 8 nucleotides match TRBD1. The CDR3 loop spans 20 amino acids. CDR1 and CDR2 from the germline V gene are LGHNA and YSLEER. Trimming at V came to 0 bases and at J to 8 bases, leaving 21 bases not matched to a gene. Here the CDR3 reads CASSQDHPPLAGGAGYEQFF. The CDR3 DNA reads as TGCGCCAGCAGCCAAGATCACCCCCCCTTGGCAGGGGGCGCCGGGTATGAGCAGTTCTTC.

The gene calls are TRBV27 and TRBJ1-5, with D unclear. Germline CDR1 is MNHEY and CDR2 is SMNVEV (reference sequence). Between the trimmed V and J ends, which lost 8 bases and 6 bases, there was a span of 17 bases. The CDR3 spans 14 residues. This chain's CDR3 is CASSVAGVGQPQHF. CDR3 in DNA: TGTGCCAGCTCCGTTGCGGGCGTGGGTCAGCCCCAGCATTTT.

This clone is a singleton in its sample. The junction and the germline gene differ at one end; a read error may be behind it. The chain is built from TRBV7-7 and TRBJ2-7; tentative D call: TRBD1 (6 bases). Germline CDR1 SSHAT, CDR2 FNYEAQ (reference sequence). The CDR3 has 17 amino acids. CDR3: CASSLAPFLDSSYEQYF. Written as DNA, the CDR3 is TGTGCTAGCAGCTTAGCGCCGTTTTTGGACAGCTCCTACGAGCAGTACTTC.

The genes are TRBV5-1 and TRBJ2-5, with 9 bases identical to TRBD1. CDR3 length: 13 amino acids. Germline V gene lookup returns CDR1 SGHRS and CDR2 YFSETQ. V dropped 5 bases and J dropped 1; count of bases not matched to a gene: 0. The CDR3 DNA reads TGCGCCAGCAGGGGACAGGGCCAAGAGACCCAGTACTTC. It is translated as CASRGQGQETQYF.

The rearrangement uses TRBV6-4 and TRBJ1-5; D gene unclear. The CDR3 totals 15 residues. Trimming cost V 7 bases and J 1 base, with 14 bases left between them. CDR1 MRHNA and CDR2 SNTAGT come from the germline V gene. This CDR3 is CASIARTGSNQPQHF. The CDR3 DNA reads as TGTGCCAGCATTGCTCGGACGGGGAGCAATCAGCCCCAGCATTTT.

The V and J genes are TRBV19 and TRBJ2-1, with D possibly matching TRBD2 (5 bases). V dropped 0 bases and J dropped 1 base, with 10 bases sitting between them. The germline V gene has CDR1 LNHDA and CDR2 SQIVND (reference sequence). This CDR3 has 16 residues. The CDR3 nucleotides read TGTGCCAGTAGTATAGAGGCTAGCAGGTCCTACAATGAGCAGTTCTTC. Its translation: CASSIEASRSYNEQFF.

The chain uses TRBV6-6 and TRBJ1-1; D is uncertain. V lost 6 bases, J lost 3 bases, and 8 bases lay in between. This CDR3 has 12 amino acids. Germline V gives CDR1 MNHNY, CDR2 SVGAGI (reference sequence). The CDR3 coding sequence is TGTGCCAGCAGCTATGGTTACACTGAAGCTTTCTTT. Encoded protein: CASSYGYTEAFF.

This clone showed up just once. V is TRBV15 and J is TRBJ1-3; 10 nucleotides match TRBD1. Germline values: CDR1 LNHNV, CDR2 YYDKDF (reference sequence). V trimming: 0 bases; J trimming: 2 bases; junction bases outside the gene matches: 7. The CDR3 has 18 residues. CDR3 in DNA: TGTGCCACCAGCAGAGATTTATCAGGACAGGGGGCTGGAAACACCATATATTTT. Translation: CATSRDLSGQGAGNTIYF.

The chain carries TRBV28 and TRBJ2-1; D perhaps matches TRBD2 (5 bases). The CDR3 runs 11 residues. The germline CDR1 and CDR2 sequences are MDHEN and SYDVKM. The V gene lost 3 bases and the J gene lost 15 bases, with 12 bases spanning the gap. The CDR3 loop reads CASSFREGLFF. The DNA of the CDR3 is TGTGCCAGCAGTTTCCGGGAAGGTTTGTTCTTC.

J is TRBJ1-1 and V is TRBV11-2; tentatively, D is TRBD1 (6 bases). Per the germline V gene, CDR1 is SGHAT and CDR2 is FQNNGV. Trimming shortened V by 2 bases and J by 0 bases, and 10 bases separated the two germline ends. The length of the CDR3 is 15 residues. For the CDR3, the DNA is TGTGCCAGCAGCTTACCAGGGGTCATGAACACTGAAGCTTTCTTT. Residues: CASSLPGVMNTEAFF.

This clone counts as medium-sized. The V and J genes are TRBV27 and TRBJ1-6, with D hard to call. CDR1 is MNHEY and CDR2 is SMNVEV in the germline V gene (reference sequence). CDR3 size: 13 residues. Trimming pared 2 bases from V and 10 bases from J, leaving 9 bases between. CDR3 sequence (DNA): TGTGCCAGCAGTTTAATCCGGGAGTCACCCCTCCACTTT. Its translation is CASSLIRESPLHF.

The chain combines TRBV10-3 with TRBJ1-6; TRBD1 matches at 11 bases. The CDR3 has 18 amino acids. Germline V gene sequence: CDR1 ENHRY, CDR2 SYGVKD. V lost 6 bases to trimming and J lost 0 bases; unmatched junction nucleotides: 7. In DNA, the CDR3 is TGTGCCATCAGGGGGGGACAGGGGGATCCCTCCTATAATTCACCCCTCCACTTT. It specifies CAIRGGQGDPSYNSPLHF.

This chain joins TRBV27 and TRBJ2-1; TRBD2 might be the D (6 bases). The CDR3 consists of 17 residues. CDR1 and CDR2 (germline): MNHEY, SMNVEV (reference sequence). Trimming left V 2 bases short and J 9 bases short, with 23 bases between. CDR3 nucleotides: TGTGCCAGCAGTTTACGATTTGGCCTAGCGCTGCGGGGTGAGCAGTTCTTC. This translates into CASSLRFGLALRGEQFF.

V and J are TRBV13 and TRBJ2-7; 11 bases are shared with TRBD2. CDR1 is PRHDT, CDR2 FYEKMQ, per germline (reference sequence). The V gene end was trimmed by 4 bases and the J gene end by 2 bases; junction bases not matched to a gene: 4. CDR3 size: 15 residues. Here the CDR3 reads CASSSDSGGAYEQYF. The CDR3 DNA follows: TGTGCCAGCAGCTCAGATAGCGGGGGGGCCTACGAGCAGTACTTC.

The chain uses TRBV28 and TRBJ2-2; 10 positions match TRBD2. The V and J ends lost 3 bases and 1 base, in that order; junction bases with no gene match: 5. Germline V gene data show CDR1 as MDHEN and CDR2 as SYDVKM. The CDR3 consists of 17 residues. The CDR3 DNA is TGTGCCAGCAGTTTTCCTCCTAGCGGGGGGAACACCGGGGAGCTGTTTTTT. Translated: CASSFPPSGGNTGELFF.

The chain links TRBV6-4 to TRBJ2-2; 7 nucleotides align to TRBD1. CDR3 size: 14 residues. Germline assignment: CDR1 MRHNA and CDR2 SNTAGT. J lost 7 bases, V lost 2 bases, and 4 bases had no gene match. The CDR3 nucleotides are TGTGCCAGCAGTGACGACAGGGAATACGGGGAGCTGTTTTTT. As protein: CASSDDREYGELFF.

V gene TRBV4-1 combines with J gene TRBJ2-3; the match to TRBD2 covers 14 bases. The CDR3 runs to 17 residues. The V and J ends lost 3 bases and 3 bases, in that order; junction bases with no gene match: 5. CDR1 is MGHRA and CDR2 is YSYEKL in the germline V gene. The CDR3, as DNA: TGCGCCAGCAGCCAGACTAGCGGGGGGGCATTTACAGATACGCAGTATTTT. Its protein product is CASSQTSGGAFTDTQYF.

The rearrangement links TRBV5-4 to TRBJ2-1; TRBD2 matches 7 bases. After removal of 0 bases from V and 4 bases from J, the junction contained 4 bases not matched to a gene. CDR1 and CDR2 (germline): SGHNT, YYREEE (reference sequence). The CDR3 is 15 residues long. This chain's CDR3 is CASSLGGGSYNEQFF. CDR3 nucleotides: TGTGCCAGCAGCTTGGGGGGGGGTTCGTACAATGAGCAGTTCTTC.

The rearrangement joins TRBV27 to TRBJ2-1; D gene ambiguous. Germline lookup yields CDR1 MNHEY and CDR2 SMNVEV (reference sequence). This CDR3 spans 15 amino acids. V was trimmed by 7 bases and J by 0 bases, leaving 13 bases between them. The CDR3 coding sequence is TGTGCCAGCATGGGCTCGATAAGCTCCTACAATGAGCAGTTCTTC. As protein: CASMGSISSYNEQFF.

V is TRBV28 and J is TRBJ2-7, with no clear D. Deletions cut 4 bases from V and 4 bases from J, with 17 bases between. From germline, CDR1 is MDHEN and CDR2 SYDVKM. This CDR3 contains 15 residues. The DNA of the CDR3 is TGTGCCAGCAGTTGGTTGACGCAGTCCGGGTACGAGCAGTACTTC. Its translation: CASSWLTQSGYEQYF.

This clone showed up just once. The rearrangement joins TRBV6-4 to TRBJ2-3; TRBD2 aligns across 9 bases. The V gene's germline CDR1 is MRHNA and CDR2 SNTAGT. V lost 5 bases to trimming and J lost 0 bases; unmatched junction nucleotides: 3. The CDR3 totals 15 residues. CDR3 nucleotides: TGTGCCAGCAGTAGCGGGGGGACTAGCACAGATACGCAGTATTTT. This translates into CASSSGGTSTDTQYF.

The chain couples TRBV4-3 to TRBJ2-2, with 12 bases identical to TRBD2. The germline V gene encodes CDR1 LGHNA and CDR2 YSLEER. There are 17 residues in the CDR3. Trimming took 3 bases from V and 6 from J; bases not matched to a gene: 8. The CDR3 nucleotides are TGCGCCAGCAGCCAGGATAGACTAGCGGGAGTTGCCGGGGAGCTGTTTTTT. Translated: CASSQDRLAGVAGELFF.

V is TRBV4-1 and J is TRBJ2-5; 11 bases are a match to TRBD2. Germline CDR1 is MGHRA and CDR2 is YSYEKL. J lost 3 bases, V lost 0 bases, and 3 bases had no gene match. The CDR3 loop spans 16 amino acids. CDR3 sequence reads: CASSQDQTSGKETQYF. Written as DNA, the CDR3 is TGCGCCAGCAGCCAAGATCAGACTAGCGGGAAAGAGACCCAGTACTTC.

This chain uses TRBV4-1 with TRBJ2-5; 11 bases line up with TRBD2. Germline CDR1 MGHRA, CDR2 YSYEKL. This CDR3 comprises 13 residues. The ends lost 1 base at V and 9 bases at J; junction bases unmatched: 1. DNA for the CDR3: TGCGCCAGCAGCCAAGGACTAGCGGGGCCCCAGTACTTC. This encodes CASSQGLAGPQYF.